The 21 T cell receptor beta chains given below trace back to one sample, sequenced in a study of monozygotic twins with inflammatory bowel disease. TCRdb re-called the 5' RACE reads and catalogs CDR3 proteins one per entry, DNA excluded. The repertoire table contains about 330,000 distinct CDR3 sequences. Sequenced: blood. These receptors came from a human donor with ulcerative colitis or Crohn's disease, or a healthy co-twin of an affected twin (not recorded which).

This rearrangement joins TRBV12-3 or TRBV12-4 to TRBJ2-1. This CDR3 is built from 15 residues. CDR3 in amino acids: CASSFRSIGYNEQFF.

This chain joins TRBV5-1 and TRBJ1-5; TCRdb's D gene call, TRBD1, goes unchecked for lack of DNA. The CDR3 totals 16 residues. CDR1 SGHRS and CDR2 YFSETQ come from the germline V gene. The CDR3 loop reads CASSLGTGGKEQPQHF.

The chain joins TRBV29-1 to TRBJ2-3; lacking DNA, the TRBD2 call made by TCRdb goes unchecked. Germline CDR1 is SQVTM and CDR2 is ANQGSEA. The CDR3 runs 14 residues. CDR3 sequence reads: CSVASGGITDTQYF.

The chain combines TRBV3-1 with TRBJ2-1; lacking DNA, the TRBD2 call made by TCRdb goes unchecked. In germline, CDR1 is LGHDT, CDR2 YNNKEL (reference sequence). CDR3 length equals 17 residues. The CDR3 region is CASSQGAGGPSGNEQFF.

V is TRBV5-1 and J is TRBJ2-4. This CDR3 comprises 13 residues. CDR1 and CDR2 from the germline V gene are SGHRS and YFSETQ. CDR3 sequence: CASSYHNSNIQYF.

This chain uses TRBV20-1 with TRBJ1-2; the D call of TRBD1 rests on TCRdb alone, since no DNA is present to check it. The CDR3 length is 14 residues. Germline-derived CDR1 and CDR2 are DFQATT and SNEGSKA (reference sequence). Here the CDR3 reads CSARASGQIYGYTF.

V and J are TRBV5-1 and TRBJ2-2. The CDR3 consists of 15 residues. Germline assignment: CDR1 SGHRS and CDR2 YFSETQ. This chain's CDR3 is CASSITTLITGELFF.

The chain uses TRBV5-6 and TRBJ2-3; TCRdb selects TRBD2, and the lack of DNA leaves this call unchecked. The CDR3 extends over 17 amino acids. CDR1 is SGHDT and CDR2 is YYEEEE in the germline V gene. CDR3 residues: CASSLRGSGANTDTQYF.

CDR3 region: CASSIGLGTKGYNEQFF. V usage is TRBV19 and J usage is TRBJ2-1; TCRdb picks TRBD2, but there is no DNA to check that call. This CDR3 has 17 residues. Germline-derived CDR1 and CDR2 are LNHDA and SQIVND (reference sequence).

This chain joins TRBV20-1 and TRBJ2-4; TCRdb lists TRBD1, though no DNA is available to test this call. This CDR3 contains 17 residues. Germline lookup yields CDR1 DFQATT and CDR2 SNEGSKA (reference sequence). CDR3: CSAPDATGTGSQNIQYF.

This rearrangement joins TRBV5-1 to TRBJ2-1; TCRdb designates TRBD2, a call that cannot be tested without DNA. This CDR3 has 18 amino acids. Per germline, CDR1 SGHRS and CDR2 YFSETQ. The CDR3 loop is CASSFKAGEALSYNEQFF.

The J gene is TRBJ2-3, the V gene TRBV25-1; TCRdb gives TRBD2 as the D gene, but with no DNA this cannot be confirmed. Germline assignment: CDR1 MGHDK and CDR2 SYGVNS. The CDR3 is made up of 16 amino acids. The CDR3 sequence is CASSDGGVTGTDTQYF. The variable domain in full, completed from reference TRBV25-1 and TRBJ2-3, reads EADIYQTPRYLVIGTGKKITLECSQTMGHDKMYWYQQDPGMELHLIHYSYGVNSTEKGDLSSESTVSRIRTEHFPLTLESARPSHTSQYLCASSDGGVTGTDTQYFGPGTRLTVL.

The chain uses TRBV7-2 and TRBJ2-7; the D call from TCRdb, TRBD1, cannot be confirmed without DNA. The germline gives CDR1 SGHTA, CDR2 FQGNSA. The CDR3 consists of 16 residues. The CDR3 loop reads CASSSRPQGARYEQYF. The whole variable domain, remainder taken from reference TRBV7-2 and TRBJ2-7, is GAGVSQSPSNKVTEKGKDVELRCDPISGHTALYWYRQSLGQGLEFLIYFQGNSAPDKSGLPSDRFSAERTGGSVSTLTIQRTQQEDSAVYLCASSSRPQGARYEQYFGPGTRLTVT.

V and J are TRBV5-1 and TRBJ2-3; TCRdb proposes TRBD2, but this gene call is untestable without DNA. The germline V gene has CDR1 SGHRS and CDR2 YFSETQ. The CDR3 sequence is 15 residues long. CDR3 protein: CASSFGTSETDTQYF.

This sequence joins TRBV15 and TRBJ1-2; the TRBD1 assignment by TCRdb is unverifiable without DNA. CDR1 is LNHNV, CDR2 YYDKDF, per germline (reference sequence). There are 13 residues in the CDR3. CDR3 residues: CATSRRTGDGYTF. The variable domain in full, with the rest retrieved from reference TRBV15 and TRBJ1-2, is DAMVIQNPRYQVTQFGKPVTLSCSQTLNHNVMYWYQQKSSQAPKLLFHYYDKDFNNEADTPDNFQSRRPNTSFCFLDIRSPGLGDTAMYLCATSRRTGDGYTFGSGTRLTVV.

V is TRBV12-3 or TRBV12-4 and J is TRBJ2-1; there is no DNA to check the TCRdb D call of TRBD2. The CDR3 covers 16 residues. CDR3 amino acids: CASTTLGSGGGNEQFF.

V gene TRBV12-3 or TRBV12-4 combines with J gene TRBJ1-5. This CDR3 contains 15 residues. CDR3: CASSFGGGILQPQHF.

The rearrangement joins TRBV5-1 to TRBJ1-3. The germline gives CDR1 SGHRS, CDR2 YFSETQ. This CDR3 spans 15 amino acids. This CDR3 reads CASSLEGVPGNTIYF. Full variable domain (remainder filled in from reference TRBV5-1 and TRBJ1-3): KAGVTQTPRYLIKTRGQQVTLSCSPISGHRSVSWYQQTPGQGLQFLFEYFSETQRNKGNFPGRFSGRQFSNSRSEMNVSTLELGDSALYLCASSLEGVPGNTIYFGEGSWLTVV.

The chain couples TRBV6-5 to TRBJ1-1; no DNA is available, so the TRBD1 call from TCRdb remains unchecked. Germline V lookup: CDR1 MNHEY, CDR2 SVGAGI. The CDR3 has 15 residues. The CDR3 reads CASSYQTGLNTEAFF.

The genes are TRBV19 and TRBJ2-2; the TCRdb D gene call, TRBD1, has no DNA to confirm it. Germline-derived CDR1 and CDR2 are LNHDA and SQIVND (reference sequence). This CDR3 contains 15 residues. The CDR3 is CASSSWTGSSGELFF.

The chain couples TRBV12-3 or TRBV12-4 to TRBJ1-4. The CDR3 runs to 12 residues. The CDR3 reads CASTAGPEKLFF.